The 9 T cell receptor beta chains given below trace back to one sample, sequenced in a study of naive and memory T cell subsets. Study-wide results and caveats: A few larger clonotypes appeared in naive repertoires, especially CD8, possibly memory cells re-expressing CD45RA.

No antigen is known for these receptors. The beta constant-region primer was an equimolar mix of two oligonucleotides covering TRBC1 and TRBC2. The ligated cDNA underwent four PCR rounds using SP2 and nested alpha and beta constant-region primers. TCRdb called the UMI-ligation and nested PCR reads again in MiXCR, with one record for every CDR3 protein. Among approximately 150,000 distinct CDR3 sequences listed, approximately 21% were seen once. The specimen sequenced was naive CD8+ T cells from blood. Receptor source: a human donor in good health.

This clonotype was recorded a few times. The V and J genes are TRBV29-1 and TRBJ2-1, with 10 bases lining up with TRBD2. The CDR3 is 14 residues long. With V trimmed by 4 bases and J by 9 bases, 9 bases remained unmatched. Germline loops: CDR1 SQVTM, CDR2 ANQGSEA. The CDR3 nucleotides are TGCAGCGTTGTTGGGCTAGCGGGAGTAGGTGAGCAGTTCTTC. The encoded protein is CSVVGLAGVGEQFF.

A few counts support this clonotype. This chain uses TRBV4-1 with TRBJ2-5, with TRBD2 matching 10 bases. The length of the CDR3 is 17 residues. V was pared by 2 bases and J by 2 bases, with 8 bases of the junction left unmatched. CDR1 is MGHRA, CDR2 YSYEKL, per germline. The CDR3 region has the DNA TGCGCCAGCAGCCAAACACGGACTAGCGGAGCACAAGAGACCCAGTACTTC. Translating it yields CASSQTRTSGAQETQYF.

This clonotype was observed a few times. The CDR3, as DNA: TGCGCCAGCAGCCCCGGGGCGGGGGCAGATACGCAGTATTTT. Its translation is CASSPGAGADTQYF. The gene calls are TRBV4-1 and TRBJ2-3; 7 bases agree with TRBD2. V shed 4 bases, J shed 4 bases, and the junction held 5 bases outside the gene matches. This CDR3 comprises 14 residues. Looked up from germline, CDR1 is MGHRA and CDR2 is YSYEKL.

V usage is TRBV29-1 and J usage is TRBJ2-1; TRBD2 matches 7 bases. Germline assignment: CDR1 SQVTM and CDR2 ANQGSEA. The J segment lost 9 bases and the V segment lost 6 bases, leaving 8 bases of the junction unmatched. The CDR3 extends over 12 amino acids. The CDR3 loop is CSVPAGVAEQFF. CDR3 DNA sequence: TGCAGCGTCCCCGCGGGAGTGGCTGAGCAGTTCTTC.

This chain joins TRBV7-9 and TRBJ2-7; D might be TRBD2 (5 bases). V was clipped by 5 bases and J by 7 bases, with 9 bases between them. Germline V lookup: CDR1 SEHNR, CDR2 FQNEAQ (reference sequence). The CDR3 has 11 amino acids. CDR3 DNA: TGTGCCAGCAGCCTCACGGGGGAGCAGTACTTC. Amino acids: CASSLTGEQYF.

This clonotype was counted between two and nine times. This chain links TRBV27 with TRBJ1-1, with D possibly matching TRBD1 (6 bases). This CDR3 comprises 14 residues. Germline V gene sequence: CDR1 MNHEY, CDR2 SMNVEV (reference sequence). V was shortened by 5 bases and J by 1 base, with 11 bases between the two germline ends. In nucleotides, the CDR3 is TGTGCCAGCAGTCCGAGGGGGGAGAACACTGAAGCTTTCTTT. As protein: CASSPRGENTEAFF.

The V call is TRBV29-1, the J call TRBJ1-1; 9 nucleotides match TRBD1. Germline-derived CDR1 and CDR2 are SQVTM and ANQGSEA. CDR3 length equals 15 residues. With V trimmed by 0 bases and J by 7 bases, 9 bases remained unmatched. Here the CDR3 DNA reads TGCAGCGTTGAAGATGCCGGGACAGGGAGCCGTGAAGCTTTCTTT. Encoded protein: CSVEDAGTGSREAFF.

This clonotype was detected a few times. The chain uses TRBV27 and TRBJ1-6, with D maybe TRBD1 (5 bases). In germline, CDR1 is MNHEY, CDR2 SMNVEV (reference sequence). This CDR3 spans 14 amino acids. V dropped 3 bases and J dropped 8 bases, with 11 bases sitting between them. CDR3 in DNA: TGTGCCAGCAGTTTGTTGCAGGGTGATTCACCCCTCCACTTT. The encoded protein is CASSLLQGDSPLHF.

This clonotype was detected a few times. The CDR3 loop is CATSEGVSEAFF. The CDR3 nucleotides read TGTGCCACCAGTGAGGGGGTATCTGAAGCTTTCTTT. The chain is built from TRBV24-1 and TRBJ1-1; D is perhaps TRBD1 (5 bases). Germline-derived CDR1 and CDR2 are KGHDR and SFDVKD. Trimming left V 4 bases short and J 6 bases short, with 8 bases between. This CDR3 has 12 residues.